Listed below are T cell receptor beta chains from one sample, sequenced in a study of cytomegalovirus exposure and HLA in healthy donors. Sequencing used immunoSEQ multiplex PCR; TCRdb keeps in-frame clones, though not all of them. The data contain about 210,000 clones, around 86% of them singletons. The sequencing input was PBMCs. The receptors originated from a woman in her forties or fifties in good health and CMV-seropositive. Each CDR3 is given with its conserved first and last residue. A D gene is named only where the DNA matches it firmly. Expanded clones get a size class; other rows say once, few or many, or leave the size out.

V	size	D	J	CDR3	DNA
TRBV19	few	TRBD2	TRBJ2-7	CASRTGTSGDYEQYF	TGTGCCAGTAGGACTGGGACTAGCGGGGATTACGAGCAGTACTTC
TRBV30	.	.	TRBJ1-5	CAWSVGPNQPQHF	TGTGCCTGGAGTGTGGGGCCTAATCAGCCCCAGCATTTT
TRBV28	.	.	TRBJ2-2	CASSPHLRNTGELFF	TGTGCCAGCAGTCCCCACTTGAGGAACACCGGGGAGCTGTTTTTT
TRBV5-1	.	TRBD2	TRBJ2-1	CASSLGQRGGDEQFF	TGCGCCAGCAGCTTGGGGCAGCGGGGGGGCGATGAGCAGTTCTTC
TRBV18	.	.	TRBJ1-2	CASSAAGAANYGYTF	TGTGCCAGCTCGGCCGCGGGGGCGGCTAACTATGGCTACACCTTC
TRBV19	.	.	TRBJ1-1	CASSIQAGAYTEAFF	TGTGCCAGTAGTATACAGGCAGGGGCTTACACTGAAGCTTTCTTT
TRBV13	.	.	TRBJ2-1	CASSLLAYNEQFF	TGTGCCAGCAGCCTTCTAGCCTACAATGAGCAGTTCTTC
TRBV5-1	.	.	TRBJ2-3	CASSSRRDLQSTDTQYF	TGCGCCAGCAGCTCACGGAGGGACTTGCAGAGCACAGATACGCAGTATTTT
TRBV18	once	TRBD1	TRBJ2-5	CASSFRGETQYF	TGTGCCAGCTCATTCAGGGGGGAGACCCAGTACTTC
TRBV6-5	.	.	TRBJ1-4	CASSFSGLINEKLFF	TGTGCCAGCAGTTTCTCGGGACTGATTAATGAAAAACTGTTTTTT
TRBV9	.	.	TRBJ2-7	CASSVDPRGSEQYF	TGTGCCAGCAGCGTAGACCCAAGGGGCAGCGAGCAGTACTTC
TRBV21-1	.	.	TRBJ1-6	CASSHRDRGQFYSPLHF	TGTGCCAGCAGCCACCGGGACAGGGGGCAATTTTATTCACCCCTCCACTTT
TRBV20-1	.	.	TRBJ2-7	CSAREYEQYF	TGCAGTGCTAGAGAATATGAGCAGTACTTC
TRBV19	few	.	TRBJ1-1	CASSIVPGLDYAFF	TGTGCCAGTAGTATAGTTCCAGGACTAGATTATGCTTTCTTT
TRBV29-1	.	TRBD1	TRBJ1-1	CSVPRTGSSEAFF	TGCAGCGTGCCCAGGACAGGGAGCTCTGAAGCTTTCTTT
TRBV18	.	.	TRBJ1-1	CATRSGTSWNTEAFF	TGTGCCACCCGAAGCGGGACATCCTGGAACACTGAAGCTTTCTTT
TRBV5-4	few	TRBD1	TRBJ1-2	CASSLDRGYGYTF	TGTGCCAGCAGCTTGGACAGGGGGTATGGCTACACCTTC
TRBV5-1	.	.	TRBJ2-7	CASSLDRAYEQYF	TGCGCCAGCAGCTTGGACAGGGCTTACGAGCAGTACTTC
TRBV6-5	few	.	TRBJ1-6	CASSYSGPPSPLHF	TGTGCCAGCAGTTACTCGGGCCCGCCCTCACCCCTCCACTTT
TRBV10-3	.	.	TRBJ1-2	CAISDRGYGYTF	TGTGCCATCAGTGATCGGGGGTATGGCTACACCTTC
TRBV7-6	.	.	TRBJ2-7	CASSSGVSYEQYF	TGTGCCAGCAGCTCGGGTGTGTCCTACGAGCAGTACTTC
TRBV29-1	.	.	TRBJ1-3	CSVEGQGSSGNTIYF	TGCAGCGTTGAAGGGCAGGGCAGCTCTGGAAACACCATATATTTT
TRBV21-1	.	.	TRBJ2-1	CASSRGTGQRDEQFF	TGTGCCAGCAGCAGGGGGACAGGGCAGAGGGATGAGCAGTTCTTC
TRBV30	few	TRBD1	TRBJ1-1	CAWSSPGQLVTEAFF	TGTGCCTGGAGTAGTCCGGGACAGTTGGTCACTGAAGCTTTCTTT
TRBV5-1	.	TRBD1	TRBJ2-1	CASSGTGKNEQFF	TGCGCCAGCAGCGGGACAGGGAAAAACGAGCAGTTCTTC
TRBV7-8	.	TRBD1	TRBJ1-2	CASSLEGQGIGGYTF	TGTGCCAGCAGCTTAGAGGGACAGGGAATCGGTGGCTACACCTTC
TRBV5-8	.	TRBD1	TRBJ2-2	CASGDRGNKNTGELFF	TGTGCCAGCGGGGACAGGGGCAACAAGAACACCGGGGAGCTGTTTTTT
TRBV19	.	.	TRBJ2-1	CASRGDVHEQFF	TGTGCCAGTAGGGGAGACGTCCATGAGCAGTTCTTC
TRBV28	.	.	TRBJ1-4	CASTVPPNEKLFF	TGTGCCAGCACGGTCCCCCCTAATGAAAAACTGTTTTTT